This T cell receptor (beta chain) was documented in a study of shared clonotypes between healthy human individuals (TCRdb year 2020). Regarding the complete study: A couple of women and a few men aged 18 to 49 years were included in the cohort. Per donor, three plates each were used for CD4 naive and CD4 memory, two for CD8 naive, and one for CD8 memory. Leukapheresis yielded between about 0.94 and 9 billion PBMCs per donor. Blood TCR repertoires of about five healthy adults were deeply sequenced to estimate repertoire size and the extent of clonotype sharing between individuals. Libraries were prepared and TCR repertoires were sequenced by different laboratories using diverse techniques, in order to increase sequencing depth and limit assay-specific biases.

Using the deep immunoSEQ assay, multiplex PCR amplified TCR CDR3 regions from genomic DNA. Extracted genomic DNA from each cell subset was spread evenly across all wells of several immunoSEQ 96-well plates, with each plate serving as a replicate. For sorted subsets, approximately 200 ng of genomic DNA, equivalent to some 33,000 T cell genomes, went into each replicate PCR. The purified libraries were quantified using a Qubit 3.0 fluorometer, sized with a Bioanalyzer 2100, and then quantified again using the KAPA Library Quantification kit. Every immunoSEQ 96-well plate was sequenced on a separate single-read 150-cycle Illumina NextSeq 550 flow cell. From the authors' description of their analysis: Because the immunoSEQ output included only junctional sequences and no quality scores, the filtering could not be the same as the filtering used for full-length reads. Sequences were annotated with PyIR, a Python wrapper for IgBLAST v1.9, and V/J genes and CDR3 were assigned using IMGT germline references. Reads were filtered out if the reads had weak V/J assignments (E-value above 1e-6), no CDR3, stop codons, out-of-frame junctions, or ambiguous translated residues. A V3J clonotype was defined by an identical inferred V gene, J gene, and CDR3 amino acid sequence. Percentage overlap between repertoires was calculated by dividing the number of shared unique clonotypes by the size of the smaller repertoire. Three approaches were used to assess repertoire richness: RTK rarefaction, the Chao1 estimator, and Recon v2.1 estimates of unobserved clonotypes. Generation probabilities were computed with OLGA for all TCRbeta clonotypes obtained by the gDNA method from several donors. As stored in TCRdb, this immuneACCESS dataset retains in-frame rearrangements with V and J assigned. A fraction of the clones does not appear; measured against another copy, unresolved V genes explain less than half of the discrepancy, and the remainder lacks a known reason. The DNA was the basis for D and trimming; V, J and clone size are from that table. For this sample there are some 350,000 clones; around 74% appear just once. The ten largest make up about a tenth of the sample.

Donors were healthy HIV-negative adults with no recently reported acute infections or vaccinations. Only Caucasian adults living in Nashville, Tennessee, USA were represented among the donors. CD4+ T cells were enriched through magnetic negative selection, after which naive cells were positively selected on CD45RA and the remaining negative fraction served as the memory subset. Blood was collected by leukapheresis, and PBMCs were isolated by Ficoll-Histopaque density gradient centrifugation and then cryopreserved in liquid nitrogen vapor phase. Purity and quantity of every magnetically sorted T cell population were checked by analytical flow cytometry. Each sorted fraction had its genomic DNA isolated and then quantified by UV absorbance on a Nanodrop 2000c. This clone was counted only a few times. The antigen this receptor binds is unknown. Base qualities are not provided; no much larger clone lies one nucleotide away.

Inclusive of the bounding cysteine and phenylalanine, the CDR3 is 13 residues long. Only CDR3 DNA is held: 39 bases, read in frame from base 1. V was cut back by 5 bases and J by 5 bases, leaving a gap of 12 bases between them. CDR1 and CDR2 (MDHEN, SYDVKM) derive from the germline V gene. The paper as a whole reports these results and caveats: Pairwise subsampling indicated that sequencing depth was expected to affect the degree of clonotype sharing among donors. Estimated clonotype richness was generally larger for naive than for memory subsets. Sampling was restricted to blood, and TCR repertoires in tissue are likely to differ from TCR repertoires in blood. Clonotypes shared by all four sorted-subset donors showed higher generation probabilities than non-shared clonotypes. Because the study included only a small number of donors, the genetic and exposure-history diversity represented was limited. Roughly 5% of naive CD4, around 3.6% of naive CD8, about 2.4% of memory CD4, and approximately 0.39% of memory CD8 clonotypes were shared across four donors. Even with the large sequencing depth, rarefaction of the sorted-subset datasets indicated that sequencing was incomplete.

This TCR came from a man younger than 40 in good health. The rearranged chain carries TRBV28 and TRBJ2-5; no D gene can be assigned with confidence. The sample taken for sequencing was memory CD4+ T cells sorted from blood. The cell subset or site label here, explained by the study, means: CD45RA-negative fraction. The base sequence is TGTGCCAGCAGTCTCCACGCATCGGAGACCCAGTACTTC. The encoded protein is CASSLHASETQYF.